This T cell receptor (beta chain) derives from a study of blood T cells in healthy people across ages. The CDR3 totals 12 residues. CDR1 and CDR2 (germline): ENHRY, SYGVKD. Many counts were recorded for this clonotype. Its antigen is not identified. General study findings and limits: In the absence of known donor CMV status, changes in expanded clonotypes were possibly confounded. There were more naive CD4+ cells and higher diversity in long-lived donors than in aged donors.

Alongside a J-beta primer mix, a sample-barcoded 5' primer served in a second PCR lasting about 6 to 11 cycles. Every cDNA molecule bore a tag from a template-switch adaptor containing 12 random nucleotides. TCRdb passed the 5' RACE reads through MiXCR, listing each CDR3 protein once. The table has 1.5 million to 2 million distinct CDR3 sequences, roughly 30% seen once. The rearrangement joins TRBV10-3 to TRBJ2-7; the D gene could be TRBD1 or TRBD2 (5 bases each). The clonotype originates from a woman aged 25 to 39 in good health. The sequenced sample consisted of blood. This CDR3 reads CAYGASSYEQYF. The CDR3 coding sequence is TGTGCGTACGGGGCCAGTTCCTACGAGCAGTACTTC.